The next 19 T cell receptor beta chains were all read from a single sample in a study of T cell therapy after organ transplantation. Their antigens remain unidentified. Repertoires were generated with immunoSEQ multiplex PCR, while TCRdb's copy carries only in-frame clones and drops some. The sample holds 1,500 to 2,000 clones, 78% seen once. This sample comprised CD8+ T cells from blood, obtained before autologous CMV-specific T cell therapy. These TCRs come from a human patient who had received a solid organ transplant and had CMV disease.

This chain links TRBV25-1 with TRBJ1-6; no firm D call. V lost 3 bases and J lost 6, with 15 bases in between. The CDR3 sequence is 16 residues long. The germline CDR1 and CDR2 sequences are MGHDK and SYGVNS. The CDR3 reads CASSEHTEGSNSPLHF. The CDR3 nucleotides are TGTGCCAGCAGTGAGCATACCGAAGGGTCTAATTCACCCCTCCACTTT.

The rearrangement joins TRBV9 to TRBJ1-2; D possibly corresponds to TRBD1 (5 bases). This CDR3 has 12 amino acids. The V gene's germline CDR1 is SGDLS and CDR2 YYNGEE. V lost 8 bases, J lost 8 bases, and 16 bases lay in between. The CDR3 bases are TGTGCCAGTCATGAAAGGGGAGGAGGCTACACCTTC. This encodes CASHERGGGYTF.

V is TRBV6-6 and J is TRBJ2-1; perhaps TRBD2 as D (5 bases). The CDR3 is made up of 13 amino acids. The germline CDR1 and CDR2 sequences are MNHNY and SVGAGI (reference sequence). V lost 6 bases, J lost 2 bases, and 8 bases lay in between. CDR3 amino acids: CASSSRAYNEQFF. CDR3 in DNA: TGTGCCAGCAGCTCGAGGGCCTACAATGAGCAGTTCTTC.

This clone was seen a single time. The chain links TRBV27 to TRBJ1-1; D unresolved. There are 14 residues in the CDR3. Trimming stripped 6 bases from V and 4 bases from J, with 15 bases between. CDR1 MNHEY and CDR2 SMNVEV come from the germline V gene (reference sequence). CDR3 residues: CASSLTGGGTEAFF. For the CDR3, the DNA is TGTGCCAGCAGCCTGACTGGTGGTGGCACTGAAGCTTTCTTT.

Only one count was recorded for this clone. The CDR3 nucleotides read TGTGCCAGCAGTTCAAAGGCCTTCCTGAACACTGAAGCTTTCTTT. Amino acids: CASSSKAFLNTEAFF. This chain links TRBV27 with TRBJ1-1; the D is unclear. The germline V gene encodes CDR1 MNHEY and CDR2 SMNVEV (reference sequence). V lost 4 bases to trimming and J lost 0 bases, with 12 bases between them. CDR3 length: 15 amino acids.

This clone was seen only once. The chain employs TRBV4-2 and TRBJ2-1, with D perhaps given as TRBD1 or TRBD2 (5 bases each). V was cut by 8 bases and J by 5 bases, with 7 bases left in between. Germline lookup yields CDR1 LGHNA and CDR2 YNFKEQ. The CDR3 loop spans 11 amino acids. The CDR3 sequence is CASWDHNEQFF. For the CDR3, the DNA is TGTGCCAGCTGGGACCACAATGAGCAGTTCTTC.

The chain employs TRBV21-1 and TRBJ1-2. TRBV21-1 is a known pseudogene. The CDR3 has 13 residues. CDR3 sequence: CASSPRSPYGYTF. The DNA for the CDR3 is TGTGCCAGCAGCCCCAGGAGCCCCTATGGCTACACCTTC.

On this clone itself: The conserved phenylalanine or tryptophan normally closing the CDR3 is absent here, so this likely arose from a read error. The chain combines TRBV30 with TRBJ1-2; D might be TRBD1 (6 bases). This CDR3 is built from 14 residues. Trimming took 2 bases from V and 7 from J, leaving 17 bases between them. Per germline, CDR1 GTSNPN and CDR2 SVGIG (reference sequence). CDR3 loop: CAWSLGVGRGGYTL. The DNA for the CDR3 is TGTGCCTGGAGTCTAGGAGTAGGCAGGGGTGGCTACACCCTC.

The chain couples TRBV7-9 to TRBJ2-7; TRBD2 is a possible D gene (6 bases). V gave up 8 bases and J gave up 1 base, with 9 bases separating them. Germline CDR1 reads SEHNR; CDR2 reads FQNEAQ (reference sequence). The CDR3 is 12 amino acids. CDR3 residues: CASGGGSYEQYF. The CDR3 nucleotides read TGTGCCAGCGGCGGAGGGTCCTACGAGCAGTACTTC.

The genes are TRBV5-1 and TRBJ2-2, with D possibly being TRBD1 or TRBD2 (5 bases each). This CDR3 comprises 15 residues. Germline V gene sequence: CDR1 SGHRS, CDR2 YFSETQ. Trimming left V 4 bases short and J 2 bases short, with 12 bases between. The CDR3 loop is CASSLPGPNTGELFF. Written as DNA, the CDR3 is TGCGCCAGCAGCCTACCGGGACCTAACACCGGGGAGCTGTTTTTT.

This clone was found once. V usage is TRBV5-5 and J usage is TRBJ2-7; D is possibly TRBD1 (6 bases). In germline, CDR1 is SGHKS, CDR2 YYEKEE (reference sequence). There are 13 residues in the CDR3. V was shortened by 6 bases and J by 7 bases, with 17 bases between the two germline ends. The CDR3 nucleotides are TGTGCCAGCATCTCCACACAGGGAGCTGAGCAGTACTTC. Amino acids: CASISTQGAEQYF.

The CDR3 protein is CASSPGTGGFNEQYF. The CDR3 bases are TGTGCCAGCAGCCCCGGGACAGGGGGATTCAACGAGCAGTACTTC. The V gene is TRBV7-2, the J gene TRBJ2-7; TRBD1 matches at 11 bases. The CDR3 is 15 amino acids. Germline CDR1 and CDR2: SGHTA and FQGNSA. The V and J ends lost 5 bases and 5 bases, in that order; junction bases with no gene match: 8.

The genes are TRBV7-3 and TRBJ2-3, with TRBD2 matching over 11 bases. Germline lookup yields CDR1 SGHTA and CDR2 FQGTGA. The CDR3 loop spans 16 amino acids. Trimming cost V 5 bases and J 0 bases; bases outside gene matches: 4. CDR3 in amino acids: CASSTGTSGSTDTQYF. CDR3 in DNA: TGTGCCAGCAGCACGGGGACTAGCGGAAGCACAGATACGCAGTATTTT.

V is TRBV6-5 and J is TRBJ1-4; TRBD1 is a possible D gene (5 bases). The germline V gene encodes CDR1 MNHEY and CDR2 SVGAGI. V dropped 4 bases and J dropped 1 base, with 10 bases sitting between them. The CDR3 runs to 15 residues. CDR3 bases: TGTGCCAGCAGTTGGGGGGTCGGAACTAATGAAAAACTGTTTTTT. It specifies CASSWGVGTNEKLFF.

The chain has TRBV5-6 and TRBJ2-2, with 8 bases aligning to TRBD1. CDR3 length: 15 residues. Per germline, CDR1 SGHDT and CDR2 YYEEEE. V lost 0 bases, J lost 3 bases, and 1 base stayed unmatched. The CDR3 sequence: CASSLGTGYTGELFF. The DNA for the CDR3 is TGTGCCAGCAGCTTGGGGACAGGGTACACCGGGGAGCTGTTTTTT.

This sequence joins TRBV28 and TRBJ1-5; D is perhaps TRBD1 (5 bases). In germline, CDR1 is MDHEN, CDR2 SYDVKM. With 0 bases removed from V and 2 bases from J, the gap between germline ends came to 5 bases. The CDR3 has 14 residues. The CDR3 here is CASSLWGGNQPQHF. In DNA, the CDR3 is TGTGCCAGCAGTTTATGGGGGGGCAATCAGCCCCAGCATTTT.

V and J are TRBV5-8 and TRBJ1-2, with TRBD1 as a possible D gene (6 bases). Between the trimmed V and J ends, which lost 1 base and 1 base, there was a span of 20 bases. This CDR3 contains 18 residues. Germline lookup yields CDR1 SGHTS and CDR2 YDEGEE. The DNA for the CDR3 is TGTGCCAGCAGCTTGCGTCCGGACAGCCCCTGGTTTAACTATGGCTACACCTTC. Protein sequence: CASSLRPDSPWFNYGYTF. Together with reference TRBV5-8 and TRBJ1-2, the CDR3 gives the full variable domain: EAGVTQSPTHLIKTRGQQATLRCSPISGHTSVYWYQQALGLGLQFLLWYDEGEERNRGNFPPRFSGRQFPNYSSELNVNALELEDSALYLCASSLRPDSPWFNYGYTFGSGTRLTVV.

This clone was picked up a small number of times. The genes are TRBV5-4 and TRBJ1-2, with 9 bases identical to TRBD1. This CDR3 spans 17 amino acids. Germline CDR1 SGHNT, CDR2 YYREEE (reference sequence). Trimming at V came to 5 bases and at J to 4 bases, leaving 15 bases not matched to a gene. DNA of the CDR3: TGTGCCAGCAGTCCGCGGGGAGGACAGGGGACGGGCTATGGCTACACCTTC. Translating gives CASSPRGGQGTGYGYTF.

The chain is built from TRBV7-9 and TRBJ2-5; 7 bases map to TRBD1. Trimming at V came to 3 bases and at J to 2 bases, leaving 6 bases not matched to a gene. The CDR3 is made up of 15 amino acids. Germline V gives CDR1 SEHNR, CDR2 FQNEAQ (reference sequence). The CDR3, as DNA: TGTGCCAGCAGCTTTGGGGGACAGAGTCAAGAGACCCAGTACTTC. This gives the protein CASSFGGQSQETQYF.